Each of the 13 T cell receptor beta chains below was sequenced from the same sample in a study of T cell repertoires in cytomegalovirus infection. No antigen has been assigned to these receptors. MiXCR was run by TCRdb on the reads, yielding one entry per CDR3 protein. Of about 52,000 distinct CDR3 sequences listed, around 20% are singletons. Specimen: CD8+ T cells from cultured PBMCs, collected from culture after CMV antigen stimulation. These receptors all come from a human donor in good health (CMV status not recorded). Some clones in this sample may be carry-over from other donors' samples.

The chain is built from TRBV29-1 and TRBJ1-2; D is unclear. The CDR3 runs to 14 residues. Deletions cut 0 bases from V and 3 bases from J, with 11 bases between. Germline V gene data show CDR1 as SQVTM and CDR2 as ANQGSEA. In DNA, the CDR3 is TGCAGCGTTGAAGATCTGCAGGCGGACTATGGCTACACCTTC. Amino acids: CSVEDLQADYGYTF.

This clonotype was counted between two and nine times. J is TRBJ2-7 and V is TRBV6-6, with 7 bases that match TRBD1. V trimming: 7 bases; J trimming: 2 bases; junction bases outside the gene matches: 8. The germline V gene encodes CDR1 MNHNY and CDR2 SVGAGI (reference sequence). This CDR3 is 14 amino acids long. This CDR3 reads CASTPRDSAYEQYF. For the CDR3, the DNA is TGTGCCAGCACTCCCCGGGACAGTGCCTACGAGCAGTACTTC.

V gene TRBV6-2 or TRBV6-3 combines with J gene TRBJ1-5; D gene uncertain. Germline CDR1 MNHEY, CDR2 SVGEGT. Trimming took 2 bases from V and 4 from J, leaving 6 bases between them. CDR3 length: 13 residues. The CDR3 protein is CASSYGPNQPQHF. CDR3 in DNA: TGTGCCAGCAGTTACGGTCCGAATCAGCCCCAGCATTTT.

This CDR3 is CASSAYGTVQETQYF. Written as DNA, the CDR3 is TGTGCCAGCAGCGCGTACGGGACAGTACAAGAGACCCAGTACTTC. V usage is TRBV7-8 and J usage is TRBJ2-5, with 7 positions matching TRBD1. Germline V gene sequence: CDR1 SGHVS, CDR2 FQNEAQ. The CDR3 runs to 15 residues. Trimming took 5 bases from V and 2 from J; bases not matched to a gene: 8.

A few counts support this clonotype. This chain uses TRBV6-1 with TRBJ1-1, with D possibly TRBD1 on 5 matching bases. Germline-derived CDR1 and CDR2 are MNHNS and SASEGT. The V and J ends lost 1 base and 2 bases respectively, with 11 bases between them. The CDR3 is made up of 15 amino acids. CDR3 coding DNA: TGTGCCAGCAGTGAAGATCGGGGGGTTAACACTGAAGCTTTCTTT. This codes for CASSEDRGVNTEAFF.

This rearrangement joins TRBV7-9 to TRBJ2-5, with 7 bases that match TRBD1. The V gene's germline CDR1 is SEHNR and CDR2 FQNEAQ (reference sequence). This CDR3 spans 14 amino acids. J lost 5 bases, V lost 6 bases, and 9 bases had no gene match. The CDR3 loop is CASSPRQGWETQYF. CDR3 in DNA: TGTGCCAGCAGTCCCCGACAGGGCTGGGAGACCCAGTACTTC.

This sequence joins TRBV20-1 and TRBJ1-3, with D uncertain. V was trimmed by 6 bases and J by 11 bases, leaving 14 bases between them. The CDR3 sequence is 11 residues long. CDR1 DFQATT and CDR2 SNEGSKA come from the germline V gene (reference sequence). CDR3 coding DNA: TGCAGTGCGAGAACAGCTGAGGCCATATATTTT. Translation gives CSARTAEAIYF.

This chain joins TRBV7-2 and TRBJ2-5; 7 nucleotides line up with TRBD1. The CDR3 has 13 amino acids. V lost 3 bases and J lost 2; bases outside the gene matches: 0. The germline V gene has CDR1 SGHTA and CDR2 FQGNSA. CDR3 sequence reads: CASSLGQQETQYF. The DNA for the CDR3 is TGTGCCAGCAGCTTGGGACAGCAAGAGACCCAGTACTTC. The full variable domain, completed using reference TRBV7-2 and TRBJ2-5, is GAGVSQSPSNKVTEKGKDVELRCDPISGHTALYWYRQSLGQGLEFLIYFQGNSAPDKSGLPSDRFSAERTGGSVSTLTIQRTQQEDSAVYLCASSLGQQETQYFGPGTRLLVL.

This clonotype was counted between two and nine times. V is TRBV7-6 and J is TRBJ2-5; weak D call: TRBD1 (5 bases). V gave up 5 bases and J gave up 4 bases, with 17 bases separating them. This CDR3 has 15 residues. Germline V gives CDR1 SGHVS, CDR2 FNYEAQ. The CDR3 is CASSPSKGKAETQYF. In DNA, the CDR3 is TGTGCCAGCAGCCCGTCCAAGGGGAAGGCAGAGACCCAGTACTTC.

The CDR3 sequence is CASSTLRSSYNEQFF. The CDR3 DNA sequence: TGTGCCAGCAGCACACTACGAAGCTCCTACAATGAGCAGTTCTTC. The J gene is TRBJ2-1, the V gene TRBV7-2; D ambiguous. The germline CDR1 and CDR2 sequences are SGHTA and FQGNSA. The V gene lost 5 bases and the J gene lost 0 bases, with 11 bases spanning the gap. The CDR3 contains 15 residues.

The chain links TRBV7-2 to TRBJ2-3; a weak D match, TRBD1 (5 bases). Trimming shortened V by 6 bases and J by 0 bases, and 19 bases separated the two germline ends. This CDR3 contains 17 residues. Germline lookup yields CDR1 SGHTA and CDR2 FQGNSA. The CDR3 nucleotides read TGTGCCAGCAGGTTAACCTGGGGCAGGTCTAGCACAGATACGCAGTATTTT. This encodes CASRLTWGRSSTDTQYF.

The chain links TRBV2 to TRBJ2-5, with D hard to call. V lost 6 bases to trimming and J lost 1 base, with 12 bases between them. Per germline, CDR1 SNHLY and CDR2 FYNNEI. The CDR3 length is 14 residues. The CDR3 here is CASRRPQPQETQYF. CDR3 nucleotides: TGTGCCAGCAGGAGGCCACAACCCCAAGAGACCCAGTACTTC.

The J gene is TRBJ1-4, the V gene TRBV7-2; the D is unclear. V was pared by 6 bases and J by 8 bases, with 10 bases between. Per germline, CDR1 SGHTA and CDR2 FQGNSA. This CDR3 region has 12 residues. In DNA form, the CDR3 reads TGTGCCAGCAGTCCGCAAGGGGAAAAACTGTTTTTT. It codes for CASSPQGEKLFF.